Below are 10 T cell receptor beta chains sequenced from a single sample in a study of graft-versus-host responses after intestinal transplantation. The repertoire was sequenced with immunoSEQ multiplex PCR; TCRdb's copy has only in-frame clones and lacks some. The sample carries tens of thousands of clones, around 83% recorded once. The sequences come from PBMCs, collected more than 950 days after transplant. These receptors originate from a human patient who received an intestinal transplant, so some T cells may come from the graft donor.

This clone was observed a single time. The chain links TRBV6-4 to TRBJ2-1; D is unresolved. Germline CDR1 MRHNA, CDR2 SNTAGT. The CDR3 loop spans 15 amino acids. Trimming took off 5 bases at V and 0 bases at J, with 11 bases between the two ends. This chain's CDR3 is CASSPDASSYNEQFF. The CDR3 coding sequence is TGTGCCAGCAGTCCGGACGCGAGCTCCTACAATGAGCAGTTCTTC.

J is TRBJ2-7 and V is TRBV19, with 7 bases aligning to TRBD1. The CDR3 runs 14 residues. V lost 9 bases and J lost 8; bases outside the gene matches: 16. CDR1 LNHDA and CDR2 SQIVND come from the germline V gene (reference sequence). Here the CDR3 reads CASEAPGQRDQQYF. The CDR3 nucleotides read TGTGCCAGCGAAGCACCGGGACAGAGAGATCAGCAGTACTTC. The full variable domain, rest sourced from reference TRBV19 and TRBJ2-7, is DGGITQSPKYLFRKEGQNVTLSCEQNLNHDAMYWYRQDPGQGLRLIYYSQIVNDFQKGDIAEGYSVSREKKESFPLTVTSAQKNPTAFYLCASEAPGQRDQQYFGPGTRLTVT.

This chain joins TRBV9 and TRBJ2-5; tentative D call: TRBD1 (5 bases). Germline lookup yields CDR1 SGDLS and CDR2 YYNGEE. The CDR3 has 13 residues. V was pared by 4 bases and J by 6 bases, with 13 bases between. The CDR3 sequence is CASSQGTGQTQYF. CDR3 DNA: TGTGCCAGCAGCCAGGGTACAGGACAGACCCAGTACTTC.

The chain employs TRBV28 and TRBJ1-4; TRBD1 might be the D (5 bases). Between the trimmed V and J ends, which lost 5 bases and 5 bases, there was a span of 15 bases. The length of the CDR3 is 15 residues. The germline V gene has CDR1 MDHEN and CDR2 SYDVKM. The CDR3 sequence: CASSLQGFGNEKLFF. The CDR3 DNA sequence: TGTGCCAGCAGTCTCCAGGGTTTCGGGAATGAAAAACTGTTTTTT. The variable domain in full, with the rest retrieved from reference TRBV28 and TRBJ1-4, is DVKVTQSSRYLVKRTGEKVFLECVQDMDHENMFWYRQDPGLGLRLIYFSYDVKMKEKGDIPEGYSVSREKKERFSLILESASTNQTSMYLCASSLQGFGNEKLFFGSGTQLSVL.

The chain recombines TRBV5-6 with TRBJ2-5; a possible D gene is TRBD2 (6 bases). The ends were cut back, 3 bases at V and 2 bases at J, with 14 bases in the middle. The CDR3 extends over 15 amino acids. The germline V gene encodes CDR1 SGHDT and CDR2 YYEEEE. For the CDR3, the DNA is TGTGCCAGCAGCTGGAGGGGACTGCCTCAAGAGACCCAGTACTTC. It is translated as CASSWRGLPQETQYF.

The chain employs TRBV6-1 and TRBJ2-7; D uncertain. CDR3 length: 14 residues. Germline V gene data show CDR1 as MNHNS and CDR2 as SASEGT. The V end lost 2 bases, the J end lost 0 bases, and 8 bases lay between the germline ends. The CDR3 bases are TGTGCCAGCAGTGAAAACGGGCCCTCCTACGAGCAGTACTTC. Translated, it gives CASSENGPSYEQYF.

V and J are TRBV28 and TRBJ2-7; D may be TRBD1 or TRBD2 (5 bases each). The germline CDR1 and CDR2 sequences are MDHEN and SYDVKM. This CDR3 has 14 amino acids. V lost 6 bases and J lost 7, with 19 bases in between. The CDR3 protein is CASSLTWGLGEQYF. In nucleotides, the CDR3 is TGTGCCAGCAGCCTCACGTGGGGGTTGGGAGAGCAGTACTTC. Using reference TRBV28 and TRBJ2-7 for the parts outside the CDR3, the full variable domain is DVKVTQSSRYLVKRTGEKVFLECVQDMDHENMFWYRQDPGLGLRLIYFSYDVKMKEKGDIPEGYSVSREKKERFSLILESASTNQTSMYLCASSLTWGLGEQYFGPGTRLTVT.

The chain is built from TRBV27 and TRBJ2-2; D might be TRBD2 (5 bases). Germline CDR1 and CDR2: MNHEY and SMNVEV (reference sequence). V dropped 2 bases and J dropped 5 bases, with 6 bases sitting between them. The CDR3 length is 13 residues. CDR3 region: CASSLERTGELFF. The CDR3 DNA sequence: TGTGCCAGCAGTTTAGAGCGGACCGGGGAGCTGTTTTTT.

The genes are TRBV6-6 and TRBJ1-2, with D unresolved. CDR3 size: 14 residues. The ends were cut back, 7 bases at V and 4 bases at J, with 16 bases in the middle. The germline CDR1 and CDR2 sequences are MNHNY and SVGAGI (reference sequence). The CDR3 region is CASNLFQSLYGYTF. The DNA of the CDR3 is TGTGCCAGCAACCTCTTCCAGAGCCTCTATGGCTACACCTTC.

This chain connects TRBV2 to TRBJ1-2; D uncertain. The CDR3 contains 14 residues. V dropped 2 bases and J dropped 1 base, with 8 bases sitting between them. The germline gives CDR1 SNHLY, CDR2 FYNNEI. The CDR3: CASSEFRLNYGYTF. The CDR3, as DNA: TGTGCCAGCAGTGAATTTCGTCTTAACTATGGCTACACCTTC.